The rows below give T cell receptor beta chains drawn from one sample of a study of OX40 agonist ivuxolimab in advanced cancers. Method: immunoSEQ multiplex PCR; TCRdb's copy keeps in-frame clones and lacks some. The sample comprises about 31,000 clones, 90% of which are singletons, and about a quarter rests with the top ten. The sequencing used CD4+ or CD8+ T cells sorted from blood, collected in a trial of the OX40 agonist ivuxolimab. The receptor set was obtained from an adult with an advanced solid tumor such as melanoma, head and neck, liver or kidney cancer. The CDR3 runs from the conserved cysteine through the conserved F or W. Each record gives: J gene, D gene, clone size, V gene, CDR3 length, CDR3 protein, CDR3 DNA. A D gene is named only where the DNA matches it firmly. Clone sizes are given selectively: once, few, many, or a class where the clone is expanded.

J gene: TRBJ2-5; D gene: -; clone size: once; V gene: TRBV2; CDR3 length: 14; CDR3 protein: CASSEWVGRETQYF; CDR3 DNA: TGTGCCAGCAGTGAATGGGTTGGAAGAGAGACCCAGTACTTC
J gene: TRBJ1-5; D gene: -; clone size: -; V gene: TRBV15; CDR3 length: 19; CDR3 protein: CATSRDRGHRESGNQPQHF; CDR3 DNA: TGTGCCACCAGCAGAGATCGTGGCCACAGGGAGTCGGGCAATCAGCCCCAGCATTTT
J gene: TRBJ2-1; D gene: -; clone size: -; V gene: TRBV5-1; CDR3 length: 13; CDR3 protein: CASLLAPFSEQFF; CDR3 DNA: TGCGCCAGCCTGCTTGCCCCTTTTAGTGAGCAGTTCTTC
J gene: TRBJ2-7; D gene: -; clone size: -; V gene: TRBV19; CDR3 length: 13; CDR3 protein: CASSISGPYEQYF; CDR3 DNA: TGTGCCAGTAGTATTAGCGGACCCTACGAGCAGTACTTC
J gene: TRBJ2-1; D gene: TRBD2; clone size: -; V gene: TRBV27; CDR3 length: 19; CDR3 protein: CASSPTAIPTSGSYNEQFF; CDR3 DNA: TGTGCCAGCAGTCCTACCGCGATTCCGACTAGCGGGTCTTACAATGAGCAGTTCTTC
J gene: TRBJ1-2; D gene: -; clone size: -; V gene: TRBV11-2; CDR3 length: 15; CDR3 protein: CASSHPTGTNYGYTF; CDR3 DNA: TGTGCCAGCAGCCACCCGACAGGAACTAACTATGGCTACACCTTC
J gene: TRBJ1-5; D gene: -; clone size: -; V gene: TRBV27; CDR3 length: 14; CDR3 protein: CASSLGASNQPQHF; CDR3 DNA: TGTGCCAGCAGTTTAGGGGCGTCCAATCAGCCCCAGCATTTT
J gene: TRBJ2-1; D gene: TRBD2; clone size: few; V gene: TRBV4-1; CDR3 length: 15; CDR3 protein: CASSQLAGGRNEQFF; CDR3 DNA: TGCGCCAGCAGCCAACTAGCGGGGGGGCGAAATGAGCAGTTCTTC
J gene: TRBJ2-7; D gene: TRBD1; clone size: -; V gene: TRBV4-1; CDR3 length: 14; CDR3 protein: CASSQRQGAYEQYF; CDR3 DNA: TGCGCCAGCAGCCAAAGGCAGGGGGCTTACGAGCAGTACTTC
J gene: TRBJ1-1; D gene: -; clone size: -; V gene: TRBV7-9; CDR3 length: 12; CDR3 protein: CASSFLGTEAFF; CDR3 DNA: TGTGCCAGCAGCTTTTTAGGTACTGAAGCTTTCTTT
J gene: TRBJ2-2; D gene: -; clone size: -; V gene: TRBV4-1; CDR3 length: 14; CDR3 protein: CASSLQTGPGELFF; CDR3 DNA: TGCGCCAGCAGCCTCCAAACGGGGCCCGGGGAGCTGTTTTTT
J gene: TRBJ2-3; D gene: TRBD2; clone size: -; V gene: TRBV5-1; CDR3 length: 16; CDR3 protein: CASSLEASGSTDTQYF; CDR3 DNA: TGCGCCAGCAGCTTGGAGGCTAGCGGGAGCACAGATACGCAGTATTTT
J gene: TRBJ2-3; D gene: TRBD2; clone size: -; V gene: TRBV9; CDR3 length: 17; CDR3 protein: CASSVPTSGGDTDTQYF; CDR3 DNA: TGTGCCAGCAGCGTCCCGACTAGCGGGGGGGACACAGATACGCAGTATTTT
J gene: TRBJ1-1; D gene: -; clone size: -; V gene: TRBV28; CDR3 length: 13; CDR3 protein: CASRSRANTEAFF; CDR3 DNA: TGTGCCAGCCGAAGCCGGGCTAACACTGAAGCTTTCTTT
J gene: TRBJ2-7; D gene: TRBD2; clone size: once; V gene: TRBV4-1; CDR3 length: 15; CDR3 protein: CASSPGTSGGYEQYF; CDR3 DNA: TGCGCCAGCAGCCCAGGGACTAGCGGGGGGTACGAGCAGTACTTC
J gene: TRBJ1-2; D gene: -; clone size: -; V gene: TRBV28; CDR3 length: 12; CDR3 protein: CASSPGGNGYTF; CDR3 DNA: TGTGCCAGCAGTCCAGGTGGGAATGGCTACACCTTC
J gene: TRBJ1-1; D gene: -; clone size: -; V gene: TRBV2; CDR3 length: 15; CDR3 protein: CASSDGKGLNTEAFF; CDR3 DNA: TGTGCCAGCAGTGATGGGAAAGGATTGAACACTGAAGCTTTCTTT
J gene: TRBJ2-7; D gene: -; clone size: -; V gene: TRBV28; CDR3 length: 11; CDR3 protein: CASLQGGEQYF; CDR3 DNA: TGTGCCAGCCTACAGGGGGGGGAGCAGTACTTC
J gene: TRBJ2-5; D gene: -; clone size: -; V gene: TRBV28; CDR3 length: 14; CDR3 protein: CASSLSGAWETQYF; CDR3 DNA: TGTGCCAGCAGTTTATCAGGGGCTTGGGAGACCCAGTACTTC
J gene: TRBJ1-5; D gene: -; clone size: -; V gene: TRBV2; CDR3 length: 16; CDR3 protein: CASSEGAVNSNQPQHF; CDR3 DNA: TGTGCCAGCAGTGAGGGGGCAGTAAATAGCAATCAGCCCCAGCATTTT
J gene: TRBJ2-3; D gene: TRBD1; clone size: once; V gene: TRBV5-4; CDR3 length: 16; CDR3 protein: CASSPEKQGAVDTQYF; CDR3 DNA: TGTGCCAGCAGCCCGGAAAAACAGGGGGCCGTGGATACGCAGTATTTT
J gene: TRBJ2-7; D gene: -; clone size: -; V gene: TRBV7-9; CDR3 length: 14; CDR3 protein: CASSLSSGTYEQYF; CDR3 DNA: TGTGCCAGCAGCTTAAGTTCGGGGACCTACGAGCAGTACTTC
J gene: TRBJ1-2; D gene: -; clone size: few; V gene: TRBV6-1; CDR3 length: 14; CDR3 protein: CASTGIDSIYGYTF; CDR3 DNA: TGTGCCAGCACAGGGATCGACAGCATCTATGGCTACACCTTC